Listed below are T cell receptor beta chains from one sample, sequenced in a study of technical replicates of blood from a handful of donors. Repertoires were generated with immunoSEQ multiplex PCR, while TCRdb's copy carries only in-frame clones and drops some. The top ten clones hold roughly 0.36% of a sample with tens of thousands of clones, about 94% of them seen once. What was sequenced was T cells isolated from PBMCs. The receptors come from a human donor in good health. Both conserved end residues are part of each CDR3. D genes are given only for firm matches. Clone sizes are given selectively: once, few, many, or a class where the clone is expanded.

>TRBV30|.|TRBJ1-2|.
CAWSLRRALWGYGYTF
TGTGCCTGGAGCCTCCGGAGGGCTCTCTGGGGTTATGGCTACACCTTC
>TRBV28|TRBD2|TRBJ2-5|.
CASHRAGGETQYF
TGTGCCAGCCACCGGGCGGGAGGAGAGACCCAGTACTTC
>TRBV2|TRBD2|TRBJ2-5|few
CASSDLAGVQETQYF
TGTGCCAGCAGTGACCTAGCGGGAGTCCAAGAGACCCAGTACTTC
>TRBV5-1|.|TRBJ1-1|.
CASSLAYGNTEAFF
TGCGCCAGCAGCTTGGCCTATGGGAACACTGAAGCTTTCTTT
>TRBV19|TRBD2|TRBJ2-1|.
CASSIGGRGNEQFF
TGTGCCAGTAGTATAGGGGGGAGGGGCAATGAGCAGTTCTTC
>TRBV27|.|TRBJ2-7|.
CASSFQKSYEQYF
TGTGCCAGCAGTTTTCAGAAGTCCTACGAGCAGTACTTC
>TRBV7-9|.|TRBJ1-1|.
CASSSGNPLDTEAFF
TGTGCCAGCAGCAGCGGGAACCCTTTGGACACTGAAGCTTTCTTT
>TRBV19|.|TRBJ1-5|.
CASSITGYSNQPQHF
TGTGCCAGTAGTATAACAGGGTATAGCAATCAGCCCCAGCATTTT
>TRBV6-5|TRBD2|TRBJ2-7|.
CASQKLPSGPYEQYF
TGTGCCAGCCAGAAGCTGCCTAGCGGTCCTTACGAGCAGTACTTC
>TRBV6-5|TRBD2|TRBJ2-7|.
CASSWASGNYEQYF
TGTGCCAGCAGTTGGGCTAGCGGGAACTACGAGCAGTACTTC
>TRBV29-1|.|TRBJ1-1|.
CSVPGGLEAFF
TGCAGCGTGCCAGGAGGCCTAGAAGCTTTCTTT
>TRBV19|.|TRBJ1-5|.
CASSISGGKGQPQHF
TGTGCCAGTAGTATATCCGGGGGGAAGGGTCAGCCCCAGCATTTT
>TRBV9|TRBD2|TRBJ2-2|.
CASSALAANTGELFF
TGTGCCAGCAGCGCTCTAGCGGCGAACACCGGGGAGCTGTTTTTT
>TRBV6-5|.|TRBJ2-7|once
CASSSTVFEQYF
TGTGCCAGCAGTTCGACAGTCTTCGAGCAGTACTTC
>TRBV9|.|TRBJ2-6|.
CASSVGAAGANVLTF
TGTGCCAGCAGCGTGGGGGCGGCTGGGGCCAACGTCCTGACTTTC
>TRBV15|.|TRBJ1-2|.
CATSRDQGLIYGYTF
TGTGCCACCAGCAGAGATCAGGGGCTTATATATGGCTACACCTTC
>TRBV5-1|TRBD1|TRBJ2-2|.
CASSLHRGRETGELFF
TGCGCCAGCAGCTTGCACAGGGGGCGAGAGACCGGGGAGCTGTTTTTT
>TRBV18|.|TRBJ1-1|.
CASSPEGGTEAFF
TGTGCCAGCTCACCCGAGGGAGGGACTGAAGCTTTCTTT
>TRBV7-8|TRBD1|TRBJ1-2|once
CASSLARQGVGGYTF
TGTGCCAGCAGCTTAGCACGCCAGGGGGTAGGGGGCTACACCTTC
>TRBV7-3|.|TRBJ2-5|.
CASSLSSRSQETQYF
TGTGCCAGCAGCCTAAGCTCGCGGTCCCAAGAGACCCAGTACTTC
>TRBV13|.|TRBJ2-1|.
CASSLVFEAEQFF
TGTGCCAGCAGCTTAGTATTTGAAGCTGAGCAGTTCTTC
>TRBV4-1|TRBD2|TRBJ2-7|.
CASSPRGVGTAGHSYEQYF
TGCGCCAGCAGCCCGCGGGGGGTAGGAACAGCGGGACACTCCTACGAGCAGTACTTC
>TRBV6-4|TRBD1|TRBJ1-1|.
CASSRGRGAEAFF
TGTGCCAGCAGTAGGGGGCGAGGCGCTGAAGCTTTCTTT
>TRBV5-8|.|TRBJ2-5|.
CASSSTTSMETQYF
TGTGCCAGCAGCTCAACGACTAGTATGGAGACCCAGTACTTC
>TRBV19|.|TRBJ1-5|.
CASSIVDQPQHF
TGTGCCAGTAGTATAGTCGATCAGCCCCAGCATTTT
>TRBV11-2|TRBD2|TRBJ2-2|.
CASTLLAGGNTGELFF
TGTGCCAGCACCCTTTTAGCGGGGGGGAACACCGGGGAGCTGTTTTTT
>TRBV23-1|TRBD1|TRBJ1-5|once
CASSQSENGDRDQPQHF
TGCGCCAGCAGTCAATCGGAGAATGGGGACAGGGATCAGCCCCAGCATTTT
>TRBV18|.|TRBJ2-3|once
CASSPGLQSDTQYF
TGTGCCAGCTCACCTGGACTGCAATCAGATACGCAGTATTTT
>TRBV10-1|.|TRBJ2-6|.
CASSDSQSGANVLTF
TGCGCCAGCAGTGATAGTCAATCTGGGGCCAACGTCCTGACTTTC
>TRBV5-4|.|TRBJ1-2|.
CASSQNRGGDYGYTF
TGTGCCAGCAGCCAGAATCGGGGGGGGGACTATGGCTACACCTTC
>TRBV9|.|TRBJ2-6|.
CASSVDRYSGANVLTF
TGTGCCAGCAGCGTTGACAGGTACTCTGGGGCCAACGTCCTGACTTTC
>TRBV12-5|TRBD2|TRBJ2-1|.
CASGLDPLRERYNEQFF
TGTGCTAGTGGTTTGGACCCACTGCGGGAGAGGTACAATGAGCAGTTCTTC
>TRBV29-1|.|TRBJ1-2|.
CSVGDGGRNYGYTF
TGCAGCGTTGGAGACGGCGGGAGAAACTATGGCTACACCTTC
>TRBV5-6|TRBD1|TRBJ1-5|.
CASSLGQGRQPQHF
TGTGCCAGCAGCCTGGGACAGGGAAGGCAGCCCCAGCATTTT
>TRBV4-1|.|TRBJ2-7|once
CASSHADYYEQYF
TGCGCCAGCAGCCACGCTGACTACTACGAGCAGTACTTC
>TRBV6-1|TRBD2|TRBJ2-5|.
CASSLGVAGRETQYF
TGTGCCAGCAGTCTCGGGGTAGCGGGACGAGAGACCCAGTACTTC
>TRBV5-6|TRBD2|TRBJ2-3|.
CASSFSLAGVGTDTQYF
TGTGCCAGCAGCTTTTCCTTAGCGGGAGTTGGCACAGATACGCAGTATTTT
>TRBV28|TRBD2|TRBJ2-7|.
CASSSRGSGRVYEQYF
TGTGCCAGCAGTTCCCGCGGTAGCGGGAGGGTTTACGAGCAGTACTTC
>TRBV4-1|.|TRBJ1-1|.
CASSHQGSTEAFF
TGCGCCAGCAGCCATCAGGGGTCCACTGAAGCTTTCTTT
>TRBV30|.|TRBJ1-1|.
CAWSYRLLDTEAFF
TGTGCCTGGAGTTACAGGTTATTGGACACTGAAGCTTTCTTT